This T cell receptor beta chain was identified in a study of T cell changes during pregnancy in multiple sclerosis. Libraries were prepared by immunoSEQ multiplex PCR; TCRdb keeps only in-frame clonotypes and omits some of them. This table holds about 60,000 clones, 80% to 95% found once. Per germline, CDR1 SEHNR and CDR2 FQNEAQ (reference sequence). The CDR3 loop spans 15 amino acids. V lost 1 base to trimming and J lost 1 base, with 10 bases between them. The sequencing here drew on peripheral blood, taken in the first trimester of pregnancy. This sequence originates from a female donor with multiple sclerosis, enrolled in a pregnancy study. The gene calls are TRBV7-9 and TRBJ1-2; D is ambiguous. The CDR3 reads CASSLGRPFNYGYTF. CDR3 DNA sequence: TGTGCCAGCAGCTTAGGGCGGCCTTTTAACTATGGCTACACCTTC.